This T cell receptor (beta chain) was retrieved from a study of cytomegalovirus exposure and HLA in healthy donors. Whole-study findings and limits: One later analysis reportedly identified an Asian-associated ancestry cluster that showed fewer N-insertions than the roughly 700-donor mean.

Of note for this clone: The antigen is unknown.

PCR used 60 Vbeta primers and 13 Jbeta primers. Repertoires were generated with immunoSEQ multiplex PCR, while TCRdb's copy carries only in-frame clones and drops some. The sample contains about 120,000 clones, under 90% of which appear only once. This CDR3 region has 13 residues. Looked up from germline, CDR1 is MNHEY and CDR2 is SMNVEV (reference sequence). The TCR was taken from a woman aged 25 to 39 in good health and CMV-seronegative. What was sequenced was PBMCs. The V and J genes are TRBV27 and TRBJ2-5; 8 bases are a match to TRBD2. Matching the DNA end better, TRBJ2-7 makes the J call doubtful. The CDR3 protein is CASSLFRGGEQYF. In DNA form, the CDR3 reads TGTGCCAGCAGTTTATTCCGGGGGGGCGAGCAGTACTTC.